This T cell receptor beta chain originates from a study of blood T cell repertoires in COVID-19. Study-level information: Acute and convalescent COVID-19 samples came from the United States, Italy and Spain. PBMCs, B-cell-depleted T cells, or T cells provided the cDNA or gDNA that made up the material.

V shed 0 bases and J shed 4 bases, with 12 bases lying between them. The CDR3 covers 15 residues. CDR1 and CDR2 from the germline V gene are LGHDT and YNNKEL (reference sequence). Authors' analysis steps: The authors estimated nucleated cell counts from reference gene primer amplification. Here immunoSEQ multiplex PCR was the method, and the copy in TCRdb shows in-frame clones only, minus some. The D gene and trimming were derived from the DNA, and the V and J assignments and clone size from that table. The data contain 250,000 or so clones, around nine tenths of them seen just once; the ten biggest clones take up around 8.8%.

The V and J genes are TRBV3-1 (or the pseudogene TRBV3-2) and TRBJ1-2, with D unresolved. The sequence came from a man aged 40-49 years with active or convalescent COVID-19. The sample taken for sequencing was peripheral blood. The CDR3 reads CASSQEAGSGYGYTF. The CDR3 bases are TGTGCCAGCAGCCAAGAAGCGGGAAGCGGCTATGGCTACACCTTC.